One sample yielded the 23 T cell receptor beta chains listed below, sequenced in a study of T cell responses to AZD1222 COVID-19 vaccine. Only in-frame clones appear in the TCRdb table, and some are missing; sequencing was by immunoSEQ multiplex PCR. The data hold roughly 80,000 clones, with about nine tenths observed a single time. The material was peripheral blood, obtained 28 days after the second AZD1222 dose. Source of these receptors: an adult who received the AZD1222 COVID-19 vaccine.

This chain links TRBV12-3 or TRBV12-4 with TRBJ1-1; D is ambiguous. Trimming took 7 bases from V and 8 from J, leaving 14 bases between them. The CDR3 sequence is 12 residues long. The DNA of the CDR3 is TGTGCCAGCATGAGGGTCAGGAGGGAAGCTTTCTTT. Translated, it gives CASMRVRREAFF.

V is TRBV29-1 and J is TRBJ1-2; D is possibly TRBD1 (5 bases). The CDR3 extends over 12 amino acids. The V gene's germline CDR1 is SQVTM and CDR2 ANQGSEA. V lost 7 bases and J lost 5, with 14 bases in between. CDR3 residues: CSGRGEGYGYTF. Here the CDR3 DNA reads TGCAGCGGGAGGGGAGAAGGGTATGGCTACACCTTC.

The V and J genes are TRBV30 and TRBJ2-5; 10 nucleotides agree with TRBD2. Germline V lookup: CDR1 GTSNPN, CDR2 SVGIG (reference sequence). Trimming cost V 5 bases and J 4 bases; bases outside gene matches: 10. The CDR3 runs 15 residues. CDR3 sequence reads: CAWFKYRTSGETQYF. The CDR3 DNA is TGTGCCTGGTTTAAATACAGGACTAGCGGAGAGACCCAGTACTTC.

The CDR3 sequence: CASSPDRDTGELFF. The CDR3 region has the DNA TGTGCCAGCTCACCGGACAGAGACACCGGGGAGCTGTTTTTT. The chain has TRBV18 and TRBJ2-2, with a tentative D call TRBD1 (6 bases). Per germline, CDR1 KGHSH and CDR2 LQKENI. The CDR3 loop spans 14 amino acids. The V end was cut by 3 bases, the J end by 3 bases, with 8 bases between.

The chain combines TRBV7-6 with TRBJ2-1; D remains unclear. CDR3 length equals 14 residues. The V and J ends lost 5 bases and 4 bases respectively, with 12 bases between them. CDR1 SGHVS and CDR2 FNYEAQ come from the germline V gene. The CDR3 nucleotides read TGTGCCAGCAGCCTACTTCCTCTATACAATGAGCAGTTCTTC. It translates to CASSLLPLYNEQFF.

J is TRBJ1-4 and V is TRBV3-1 (or the pseudogene TRBV3-2); TRBD1 might be the D (5 bases). CDR3 size: 17 residues. From germline, CDR1 is LGHDT and CDR2 YNNKEL (reference sequence). Trimming stripped 1 base from V and 0 bases from J, with 12 bases between. CDR3 coding DNA: TGTGCCAGCAGCCAAGTAATCGGGGGAACAACTAATGAAAAACTGTTTTTT. Residues: CASSQVIGGTTNEKLFF.

The V gene is TRBV3-1 (or the pseudogene TRBV3-2), the J gene TRBJ2-2; tentatively, D is TRBD1 (6 bases). The V gene's germline CDR1 is LGHDT and CDR2 YNNKEL (reference sequence). V lost 4 bases, J lost 5 bases, and 8 bases lay in between. This CDR3 has 13 amino acids. The CDR3 loop reads CASSLQGTGELFF. CDR3 in DNA: TGTGCCAGCAGCCTCCAGGGGACCGGGGAGCTGTTTTTT.

V gene TRBV18 combines with J gene TRBJ1-1; D call uncertain. CDR3 length equals 13 residues. Germline V gene lookup returns CDR1 KGHSH and CDR2 LQKENI. Trimming shortened V by 6 bases and J by 7 bases, and 15 bases separated the two germline ends. In DNA, the CDR3 is TGTGCCAGCTCCCATATTACGGGCGATGAAGCTTTCTTT. This codes for CASSHITGDEAFF.

V gene TRBV3-1 (or the pseudogene TRBV3-2) combines with J gene TRBJ2-7; D gene ambiguous. The germline CDR1 and CDR2 sequences are LGHDT and YNNKEL (reference sequence). The CDR3 length is 15 residues. The germline V and J ends were trimmed by 1 base and 1 base, with 11 bases remaining between them. In DNA form, the CDR3 reads TGTGCCAGCAGCCAAGGAGGTATCGGGTCCTACGAGCAGTACTTC. This encodes CASSQGGIGSYEQYF.

The count of this clone is one. The chain uses TRBV5-1 and TRBJ2-5; possibly TRBD1 or TRBD2 for D (6 bases each). CDR3 length: 16 amino acids. The germline V and J ends were trimmed by 2 bases and 4 bases, with 18 bases remaining between them. Germline V lookup: CDR1 SGHRS, CDR2 YFSETQ. CDR3: CASSLGGRGGAETQYF. For the CDR3, the DNA is TGCGCCAGCAGCTTAGGAGGGAGAGGGGGTGCAGAGACCCAGTACTTC.

The rearrangement joins TRBV9 to TRBJ2-3; 16 nucleotides align to TRBD2. The ends lost 3 bases at V and 2 bases at J; junction bases unmatched: 6. Germline lookup yields CDR1 SGDLS and CDR2 YYNGEE. This CDR3 is built from 18 residues. The CDR3 here is CASSGRGTSGRATDTQYF. The CDR3 nucleotides are TGTGCCAGCAGCGGGAGAGGGACTAGCGGGAGGGCCACAGATACGCAGTATTTT.

The chain uses TRBV7-2 and TRBJ2-5; D uncertain. This CDR3 has 13 amino acids. CDR1 is SGHTA and CDR2 is FQGNSA in the germline V gene. V was trimmed by 2 bases and J by 2 bases, leaving 6 bases between them. For the CDR3, the DNA is TGTGCCAGCAGCTTATTCGCGCAAGAGACCCAGTACTTC. Its translation: CASSLFAQETQYF. Combining the CDR3 with reference TRBV7-2 and TRBJ2-5 gives the whole variable domain GAGVSQSPSNKVTEKGKDVELRCDPISGHTALYWYRQSLGQGLEFLIYFQGNSAPDKSGLPSDRFSAERTGGSVSTLTIQRTQQEDSAVYLCASSLFAQETQYFGPGTRLLVL.

V usage is TRBV4-1 and J usage is TRBJ1-4; 7 nucleotides agree with TRBD1. Per germline, CDR1 MGHRA and CDR2 YSYEKL. The J segment lost 8 bases and the V segment lost 5 bases, leaving 11 bases of the junction unmatched. The CDR3 contains 15 residues. CDR3 region: CASSERDARGEKLFF. CDR3 nucleotide sequence: TGCGCCAGCAGCGAAAGGGACGCCAGGGGGGAAAAACTGTTTTTT.

This clone appeared a single time. The chain couples TRBV7-9 to TRBJ1-5; possible D gene TRBD1, 5 bases. The CDR3 covers 19 residues. V lost 4 bases to trimming and J lost 2 bases, with 24 bases between them. Germline values: CDR1 SEHNR, CDR2 FQNEAQ (reference sequence). CDR3 DNA sequence: TGTGCCAGCAGCTCCTCAGTTTCCGTGGACACGCGAGGCAATCAGCCCCAGCATTTT. It yields the protein CASSSSVSVDTRGNQPQHF.

The chain links TRBV5-6 to TRBJ2-7; 7 nucleotides align to TRBD2. The CDR3 contains 15 residues. Germline loops: CDR1 SGHDT, CDR2 YYEEEE. The trim removed 2 bases at V and 4 bases at J, leaving 9 bases unmatched. The CDR3 sequence: CASSFWAGRVYEQYF. DNA of the CDR3: TGTGCCAGCAGCTTTTGGGCAGGGAGGGTTTACGAGCAGTACTTC.

The V and J genes are TRBV11-2 and TRBJ1-6; D call uncertain. In germline, CDR1 is SGHAT, CDR2 FQNNGV. The CDR3 sequence is 12 residues long. V was shortened by 1 base and J by 8 bases, with 3 bases between the two germline ends. The CDR3 DNA follows: TGTGCCAGCAGCTTAGTCGATTCACCCCTCCACTTT. Translating it yields CASSLVDSPLHF.

This chain connects TRBV28 to TRBJ2-5; no firm D call. Germline-derived CDR1 and CDR2 are MDHEN and SYDVKM. CDR3 length: 12 amino acids. V lost 7 bases, J lost 7 bases, and 13 bases lay in between. This CDR3 reads CASIGLRGTQYF. The CDR3 coding sequence is TGTGCCAGCATCGGGTTAAGAGGGACCCAGTACTTC. The variable domain in full, with the rest retrieved from reference TRBV28 and TRBJ2-5, is DVKVTQSSRYLVKRTGEKVFLECVQDMDHENMFWYRQDPGLGLRLIYFSYDVKMKEKGDIPEGYSVSREKKERFSLILESASTNQTSMYLCASIGLRGTQYFGPGTRLLVL.

The chain recombines TRBV5-1 with TRBJ2-3, with D possibly being TRBD2 (6 bases). Germline values: CDR1 SGHRS, CDR2 YFSETQ. Trimming stripped 1 base from V and 1 base from J, with 10 bases between. The CDR3 covers 15 residues. CDR3 nucleotides: TGCGCCAGCAGCTTGACGGGGGAACGCACAGATACGCAGTATTTT. Protein product: CASSLTGERTDTQYF. The variable domain in full, with the rest retrieved from reference TRBV5-1 and TRBJ2-3, is KAGVTQTPRYLIKTRGQQVTLSCSPISGHRSVSWYQQTPGQGLQFLFEYFSETQRNKGNFPGRFSGRQFSNSRSEMNVSTLELGDSALYLCASSLTGERTDTQYFGPGTRLTVL.

This rearrangement joins TRBV16 to TRBJ1-5, with D tentatively TRBD1 (6 bases). V lost 2 bases and J lost 2, with 10 bases in between. Germline assignment: CDR1 KGHSY and CDR2 FQNENV. The length of the CDR3 is 15 residues. The DNA for the CDR3 is TGTGCCAGCAGCCAACAGGGGAGCGGCAATCAGCCCCAGCATTTT. Residues: CASSQQGSGNQPQHF.

The chain joins TRBV5-1 to TRBJ1-3; D remains ambiguous. Germline V gene lookup returns CDR1 SGHRS and CDR2 YFSETQ. Trimming took off 7 bases at V and 0 bases at J, with 8 bases between the two ends. This CDR3 has 13 amino acids. CDR3 amino acids: CASGELSGNTIYF. CDR3 coding DNA: TGCGCCAGCGGGGAACTCTCTGGAAACACCATATATTTT. Supplemented by reference TRBV5-1 and TRBJ1-3, the full variable domain reads KAGVTQTPRYLIKTRGQQVTLSCSPISGHRSVSWYQQTPGQGLQFLFEYFSETQRNKGNFPGRFSGRQFSNSRSEMNVSTLELGDSALYLCASGELSGNTIYFGEGSWLTVV.

This chain connects TRBV5-4 to TRBJ2-2, with 7 bases aligning to TRBD1. In germline, CDR1 is SGHNT, CDR2 YYREEE (reference sequence). V dropped 4 bases and J dropped 1; count of bases not matched to a gene: 4. The CDR3 sequence is 15 residues long. CDR3 coding DNA: TGTGCCAGCAGCCGAGACAGGGTGAACACCGGGGAGCTGTTTTTT. It specifies CASSRDRVNTGELFF.

V is TRBV6-5 and J is TRBJ1-2, with D maybe TRBD1 (6 bases). Germline CDR1 and CDR2: MNHEY and SVGAGI. The CDR3 is 12 amino acids. V shed 5 bases and J shed 8 bases, with 12 bases lying between them. The CDR3 loop reads CASSLQGWGYTF. In DNA form, the CDR3 reads TGTGCCAGCAGTCTACAGGGATGGGGCTACACCTTC.

The chain recombines TRBV10-3 with TRBJ1-5; D is possibly TRBD1 (5 bases). CDR1 is ENHRY and CDR2 is SYGVKD in the germline V gene. Between the trimmed V and J ends, which lost 4 bases and 6 bases, there was a span of 16 bases. The CDR3 sequence is 15 residues long. The CDR3 sequence is CAISGGREGSQPQHF. The CDR3 DNA reads as TGTGCCATCAGTGGGGGCAGGGAGGGCAGTCAGCCCCAGCATTTT.